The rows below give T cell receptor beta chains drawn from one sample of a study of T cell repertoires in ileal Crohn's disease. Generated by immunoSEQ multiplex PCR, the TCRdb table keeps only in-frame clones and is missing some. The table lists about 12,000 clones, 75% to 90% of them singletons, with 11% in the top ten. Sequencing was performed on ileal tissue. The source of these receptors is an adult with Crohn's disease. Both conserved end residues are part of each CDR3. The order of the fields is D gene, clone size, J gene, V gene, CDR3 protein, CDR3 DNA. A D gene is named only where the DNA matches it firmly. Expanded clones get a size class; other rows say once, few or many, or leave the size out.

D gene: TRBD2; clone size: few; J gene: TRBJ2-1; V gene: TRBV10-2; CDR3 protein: CASKTGGPGLAGLNEQFF; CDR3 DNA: TGCGCCAGCAAAACAGGGGGCCCCGGACTAGCGGGACTCAATGAGCAGTTCTTC
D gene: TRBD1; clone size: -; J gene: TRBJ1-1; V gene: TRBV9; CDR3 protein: CASSLGTGGEAFF; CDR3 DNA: TGTGCCAGCAGCCTAGGGACAGGGGGTGAAGCTTTCTTT
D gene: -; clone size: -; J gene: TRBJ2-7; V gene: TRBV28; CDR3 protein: CASSQTPSVAKQYF; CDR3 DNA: TGTGCCAGCAGTCAAACCCCTTCGGTTGCCAAGCAGTACTTC
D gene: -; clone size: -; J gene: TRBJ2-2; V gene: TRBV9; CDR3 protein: CASSVRVGEGTGELFF; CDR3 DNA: TGTGCCAGCAGCGTACGGGTGGGAGAAGGCACCGGGGAGCTGTTTTTT
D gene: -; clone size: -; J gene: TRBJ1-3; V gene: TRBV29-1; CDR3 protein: CSAWGQASGNTIYF; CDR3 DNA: TGCAGCGCCTGGGGACAAGCCTCTGGAAACACCATATATTTT
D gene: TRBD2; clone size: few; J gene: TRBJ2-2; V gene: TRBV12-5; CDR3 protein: CASGLGLAGVGELFF; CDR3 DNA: TGTGCTAGTGGTTTGGGACTAGCGGGAGTCGGGGAGCTGTTTTTT
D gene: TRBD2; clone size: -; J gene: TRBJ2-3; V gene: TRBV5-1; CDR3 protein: CASSLAYLGGGEDTQYF; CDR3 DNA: TGCGCCAGCAGCTTGGCCTATTTGGGCGGGGGGGAAGATACGCAGTATTTT
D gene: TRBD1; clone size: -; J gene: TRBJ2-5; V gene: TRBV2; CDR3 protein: CASSTGTGQETQYF; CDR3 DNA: TGTGCCAGTAGCACAGGGACAGGGCAAGAGACCCAGTACTTC
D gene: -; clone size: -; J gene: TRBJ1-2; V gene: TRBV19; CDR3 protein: CASSQGGYTF; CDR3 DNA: TGTGCCAGCTCCCAGGGTGGCTACACCTTC
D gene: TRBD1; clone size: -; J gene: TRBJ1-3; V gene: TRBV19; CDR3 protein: CASSITTGAGNTIYF; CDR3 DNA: TGTGCCAGTAGTATAACGACAGGGGCTGGAAACACCATATATTTT
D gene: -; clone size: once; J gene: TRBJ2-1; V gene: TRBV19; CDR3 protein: CASSIQVYSYNEQFF; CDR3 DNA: TGTGCCAGTAGTATACAGGTTTACTCCTACAATGAGCAGTTCTTC
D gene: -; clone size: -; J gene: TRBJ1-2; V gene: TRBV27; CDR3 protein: CASSPGENYGYTF; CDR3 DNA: TGTGCCAGCAGCCCGGGGGAGAACTATGGCTACACCTTC
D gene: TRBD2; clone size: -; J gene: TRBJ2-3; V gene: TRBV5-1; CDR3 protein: CASSLGGLASTDTQYF; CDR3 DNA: TGCGCCAGCAGCTTGGGAGGACTAGCGAGCACAGATACGCAGTATTTT
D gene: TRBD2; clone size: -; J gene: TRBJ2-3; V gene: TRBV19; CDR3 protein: CASRLAGDTQYF; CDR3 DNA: TGTGCCAGTAGACTAGCGGGAGATACGCAGTATTTT
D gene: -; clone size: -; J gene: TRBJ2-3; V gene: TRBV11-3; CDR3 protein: CASSTLGGGADTQYF; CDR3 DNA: TGTGCCAGCAGCACCCTAGGAGGGGGGGCAGATACGCAGTATTTT
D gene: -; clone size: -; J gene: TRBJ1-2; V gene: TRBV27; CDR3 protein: CASSLGRDYGYTF; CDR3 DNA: TGTGCCAGCAGTTTGGGTCGGGACTATGGCTACACCTTC
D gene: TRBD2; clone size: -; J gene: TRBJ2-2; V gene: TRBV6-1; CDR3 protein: CASSASASGRREVGELFF; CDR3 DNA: TGTGCCAGCAGTGCATCCGCCAGCGGGAGAAGGGAAGTCGGGGAGCTGTTTTTT
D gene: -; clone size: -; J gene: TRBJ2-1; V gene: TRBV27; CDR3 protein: CASGQRLSSYNEQFF; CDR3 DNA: TGTGCCAGCGGCCAGCGGCTGAGCTCCTACAATGAGCAGTTCTTC
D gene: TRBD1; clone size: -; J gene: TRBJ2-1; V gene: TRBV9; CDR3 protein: CASSGTGQGLNEQFF; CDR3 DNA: TGTGCCAGCAGCGGAACGGGACAGGGGCTTAATGAGCAGTTCTTC
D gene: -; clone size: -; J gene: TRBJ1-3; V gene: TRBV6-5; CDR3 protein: CASSYGWEGAGNTIYF; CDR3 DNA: TGTGCCAGCAGTTACGGCTGGGAGGGTGCCGGAAACACCATATATTTT
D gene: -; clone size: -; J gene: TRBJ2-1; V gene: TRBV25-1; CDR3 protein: CASSVGGGRGEQFF; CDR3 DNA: TGTGCCAGCAGTGTAGGGGGGGGGCGAGGTGAGCAGTTCTTC
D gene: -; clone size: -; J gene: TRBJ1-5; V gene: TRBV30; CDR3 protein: CAWKSAGTNQPQHF; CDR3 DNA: TGTGCCTGGAAGAGCGCAGGGACTAATCAGCCCCAGCATTTT
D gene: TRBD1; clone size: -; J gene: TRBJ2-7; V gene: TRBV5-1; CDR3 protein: CASSLVSRTGAYEQYF; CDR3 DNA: TGCGCCAGCAGCTTGGTATCACGGACAGGAGCCTACGAGCAGTACTTC
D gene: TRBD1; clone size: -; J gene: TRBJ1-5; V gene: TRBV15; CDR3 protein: CATRLRGKGQPQHF; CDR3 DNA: TGTGCCACCAGACTCAGGGGGAAGGGGCAGCCCCAGCATTTT
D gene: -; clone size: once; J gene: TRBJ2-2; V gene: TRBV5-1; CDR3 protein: CASSAAGSSGELFF; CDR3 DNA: TGCGCCAGCAGCGCCGCGGGGAGTTCCGGGGAGCTGTTTTTT
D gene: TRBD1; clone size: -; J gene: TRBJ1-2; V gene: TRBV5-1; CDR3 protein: CASSLEGTGLGYTF; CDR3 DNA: TGCGCCAGCAGCTTGGAAGGGACAGGGTTGGGCTACACCTTC
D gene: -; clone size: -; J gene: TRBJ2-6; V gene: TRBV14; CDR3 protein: CASSQTAGANVLTF; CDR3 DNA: TGTGCCAGCAGCCAAACGGCTGGGGCCAACGTCCTGACTTTC
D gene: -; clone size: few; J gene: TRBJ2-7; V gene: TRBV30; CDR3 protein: CAWSRGNEQYF; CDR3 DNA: TGTGCCTGGAGTAGAGGGAACGAGCAGTACTTC
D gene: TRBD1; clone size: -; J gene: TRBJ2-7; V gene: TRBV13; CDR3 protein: CASSPSTRDRVDEQYF; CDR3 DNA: TGTGCCAGCAGCCCTAGTACGCGGGACAGGGTGGACGAGCAGTACTTC
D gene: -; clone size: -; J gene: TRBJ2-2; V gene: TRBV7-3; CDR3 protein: CASSSTGNTGELFF; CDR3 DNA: TGTGCCAGCAGCTCGACAGGGAACACCGGGGAGCTGTTTTTT
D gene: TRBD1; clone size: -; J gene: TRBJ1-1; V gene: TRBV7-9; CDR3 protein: CASSSTGVPEAFF; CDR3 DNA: TGTGCCAGCAGCTCGACAGGGGTCCCTGAAGCTTTCTTT
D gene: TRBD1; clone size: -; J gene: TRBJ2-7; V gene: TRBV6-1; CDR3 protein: CASRALGQGRYEQYF; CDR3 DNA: TGTGCCAGCAGGGCCCTGGGACAGGGTCGGTACGAGCAGTACTTC
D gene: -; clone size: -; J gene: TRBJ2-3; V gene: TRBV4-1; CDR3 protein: CASSQEGGVTTDTQYF; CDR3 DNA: TGCGCCAGCAGCCAAGAAGGGGGAGTCACTACAGATACGCAGTATTTT
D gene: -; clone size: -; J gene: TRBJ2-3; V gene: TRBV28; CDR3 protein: CASRGARDTQYF; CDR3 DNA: TGTGCCAGCAGGGGGGCTAGAGATACGCAGTATTTT
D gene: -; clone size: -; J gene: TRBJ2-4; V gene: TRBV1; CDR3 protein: CTSSQLAGSIAKNIQYF; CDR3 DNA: TGCACCAGCAGCCAACTAGCGGGGAGCATAGCCAAAAACATTCAGTACTTC
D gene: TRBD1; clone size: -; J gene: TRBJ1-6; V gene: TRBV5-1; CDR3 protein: CASSRGDRLFYNSPLHF; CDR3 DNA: TGCGCCAGCAGCAGGGGGGACAGGCTGTTTTATAATTCACCCCTCCACTTT
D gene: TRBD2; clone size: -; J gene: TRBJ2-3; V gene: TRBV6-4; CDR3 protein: CASSDGAGGPTDTQYF; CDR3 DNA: TGTGCCAGCAGTGACGGAGCGGGAGGGCCCACAGATACGCAGTATTTT
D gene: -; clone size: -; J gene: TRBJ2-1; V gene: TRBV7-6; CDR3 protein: CASSPVWGDNEQFF; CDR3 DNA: TGTGCCAGCAGCCCCGTTTGGGGCGACAATGAGCAGTTCTTC
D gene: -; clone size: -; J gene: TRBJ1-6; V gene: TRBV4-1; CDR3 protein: CASSQEPQGYNSPLHF; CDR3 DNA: TGCGCCAGCAGCCAAGAACCTCAGGGATATAATTCACCCCTCCACTTT
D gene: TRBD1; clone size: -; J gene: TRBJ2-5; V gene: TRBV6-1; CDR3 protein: CASNRGFGEETQYF; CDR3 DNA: TGTGCCAGCAACAGGGGCTTCGGGGAAGAGACCCAGTACTTC
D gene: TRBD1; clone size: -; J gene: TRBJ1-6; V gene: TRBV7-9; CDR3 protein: CASSLGDRDNSPLYF; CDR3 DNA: TGTGCCAGCAGCTTAGGTGACAGGGATAATTCACCCCTCTACTTT